Reported below is one T cell receptor beta chain. The assay was immunoSEQ multiplex PCR, and TCRdb's table has in-frame clones only and misses some. This sample yields 300,000 to 400,000 clones, of which around nine tenths are seen a single time; approximately 5% belongs to the top ten. These data come from a study of Ad26.COV2.S vaccination and SARS-CoV-2 variants. Documented treatment: some 20 received Ad26.COV2.S at low or high dose, single or two shots; 5 received placebo; per-sample allocation not given. Samples came from day 63 after the first vaccine or placebo injection. There are 11 residues in the CDR3. The germline CDR1 and CDR2 sequences are DFQATT and SNEGSKA (reference sequence). The V end lost 6 bases, the J end lost 7 bases, and 12 bases lay between the germline ends.

This material consisted of peripheral blood, taken in a trial of Ad26.COV2.S vaccine versus placebo. The rearrangement links TRBV20-1 to TRBJ1-2, with D possibly being TRBD1 (5 bases). This TCR derives from a person aged 18 to 65 who received the Ad26.COV2.S COVID-19 vaccine or a placebo. The CDR3 bases are TGCAGTGCGATAAGCAGGGTTGGCTACACCTTC. This sequence encodes CSAISRVGYTF.